The entry below describes one T cell receptor (beta chain). No antigen is known for it. No CVID subject was ill or on immunomodulatory drugs when sampled. The data belong to a study of T cell clonality in common variable immunodeficiency. Study-wide findings and caveats: In common variable immunodeficiency, TCR beta chains reportedly carried fewer deletions and N-nucleotide insertions. Fewer TCRbeta clones were shared among CVID subjects than controls.

Measured with immunoSEQ multiplex PCR; TCRdb has only the in-frame clones, and not every one. The table records about 34,000 clones without singletons, the ten largest covering about 26%. The source material was peripheral blood mononuclear cells. The source of this sequence is a human donor with common variable immunodeficiency.

The CDR3 sequence: CASSFPGLAGVMGETQYF. Incomplete CDR3 DNA: TGTGCCAGCAGCTTTCCGGGACTAGCGGGAGTTATGGGCGAGACC. The gene calls are TRBV7-8 and TRBJ2-5, with TRBD2 matching 14 bases. Read sequence stops 3 residues before the CDR3 end, and the germline J gene provides the missing end. The J segment lost 5 bases and the V segment lost 3 bases, leaving 11 bases of the junction unmatched. Germline V gene data show CDR1 as SGHVS and CDR2 as FQNEAQ. The CDR3 spans 18 residues.